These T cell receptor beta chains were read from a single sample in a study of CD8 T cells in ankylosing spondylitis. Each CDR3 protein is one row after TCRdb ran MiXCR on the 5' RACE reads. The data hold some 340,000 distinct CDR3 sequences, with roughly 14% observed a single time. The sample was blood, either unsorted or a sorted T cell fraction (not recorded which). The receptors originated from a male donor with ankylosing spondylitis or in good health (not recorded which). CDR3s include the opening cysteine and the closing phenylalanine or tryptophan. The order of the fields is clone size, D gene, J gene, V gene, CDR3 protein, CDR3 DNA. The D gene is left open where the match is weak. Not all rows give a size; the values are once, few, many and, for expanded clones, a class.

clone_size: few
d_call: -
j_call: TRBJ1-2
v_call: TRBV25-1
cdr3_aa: CASSEAGSNYGYTF
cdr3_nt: TGTGCCAGCAGTGAAGCAGGTTCTAACTATGGCTACACCTTC

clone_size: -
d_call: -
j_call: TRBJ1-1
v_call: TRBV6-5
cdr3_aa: CASSSTREGKNTEAFF
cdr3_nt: TGTGCCAGCAGTTCGACCAGGGAGGGGAAGAACACTGAAGCTTTCTTT

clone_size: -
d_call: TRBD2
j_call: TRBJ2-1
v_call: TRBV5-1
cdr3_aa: CASSLGTGLAGVQFF
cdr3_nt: TGCGCCAGCAGCTTGGGGACCGGACTAGCGGGAGTGCAGTTCTTC

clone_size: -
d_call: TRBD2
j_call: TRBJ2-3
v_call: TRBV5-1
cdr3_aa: CASSLLASGTQGDTQYF
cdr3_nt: TGCGCCAGCAGCTTGCTGGCTAGCGGGACTCAGGGAGATACGCAGTATTTT

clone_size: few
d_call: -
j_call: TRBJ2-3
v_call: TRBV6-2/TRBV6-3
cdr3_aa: CASSNMGPPQYF
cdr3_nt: TGTGCCAGCAGTAATATGGGTCCTCCGCAGTATTTT

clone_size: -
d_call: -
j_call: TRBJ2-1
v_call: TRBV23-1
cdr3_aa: CVSSQLGHHERNEQFF
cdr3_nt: TGCGTCAGCAGTCAACTTGGACACCACGAGAGGAATGAGCAGTTCTTC

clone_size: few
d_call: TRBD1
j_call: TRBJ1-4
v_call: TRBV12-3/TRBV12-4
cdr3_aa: CASSPLQGKKLFF
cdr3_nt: TGTGCCAGCAGCCCTCTACAGGGGAAAAAACTGTTTTTT

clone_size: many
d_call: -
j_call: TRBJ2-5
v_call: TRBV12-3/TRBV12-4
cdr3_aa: CASSPTPGRVETQYF
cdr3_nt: TGTGCCAGCAGTCCTACTCCTGGCAGGGTCGAGACCCAGTACTTC

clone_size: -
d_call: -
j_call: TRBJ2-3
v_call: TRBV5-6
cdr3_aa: CASGASDRPTDTQYF
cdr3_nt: TGTGCCAGCGGCGCTAGCGATAGGCCCACAGATACGCAGTATTTT

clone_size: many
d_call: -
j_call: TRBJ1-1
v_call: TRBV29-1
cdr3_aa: CSVEEIWGQNTEAFF
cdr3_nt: TGCAGCGTTGAAGAAATCTGGGGTCAGAACACTGAAGCTTTCTTT

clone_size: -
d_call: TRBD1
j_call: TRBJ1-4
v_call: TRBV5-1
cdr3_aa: CASSPNTGGSEKLFF
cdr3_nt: TGCGCCAGCAGCCCCAATACAGGGGGCAGTGAAAAACTGTTTTTT

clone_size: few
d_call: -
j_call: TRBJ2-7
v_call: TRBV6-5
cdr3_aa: CASSSLTNTYEQYF
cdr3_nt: TGTGCCAGCAGTTCCCTGACGAATACCTACGAGCAGTACTTC

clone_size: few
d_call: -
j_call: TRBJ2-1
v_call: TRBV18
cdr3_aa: CASSSTERLSYNEQFF
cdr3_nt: TGTGCCAGCTCATCAACTGAGCGGCTGTCCTACAATGAGCAGTTCTTC

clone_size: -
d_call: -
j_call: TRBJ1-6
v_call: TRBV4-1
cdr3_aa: CASSQSGFGGETLHF
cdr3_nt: TGCGCCAGCAGCCAATCGGGATTTGGGGGAGAGACCCTCCACTTT

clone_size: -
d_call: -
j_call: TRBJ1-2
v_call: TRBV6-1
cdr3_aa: CASSLAGSEGYTF
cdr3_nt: TGTGCCAGCAGTCTCGCAGGGTCAGAAGGCTACACCTTC

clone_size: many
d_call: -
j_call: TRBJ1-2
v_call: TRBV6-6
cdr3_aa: CASSPAQTKGYTF
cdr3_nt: TGTGCCAGCAGCCCGGCCCAAACGAAGGGCTACACCTTC

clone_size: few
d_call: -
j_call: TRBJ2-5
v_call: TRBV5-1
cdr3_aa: CASRWAEETQYF
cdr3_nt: TGCGCCAGCAGGTGGGCGGAAGAGACCCAGTACTTC